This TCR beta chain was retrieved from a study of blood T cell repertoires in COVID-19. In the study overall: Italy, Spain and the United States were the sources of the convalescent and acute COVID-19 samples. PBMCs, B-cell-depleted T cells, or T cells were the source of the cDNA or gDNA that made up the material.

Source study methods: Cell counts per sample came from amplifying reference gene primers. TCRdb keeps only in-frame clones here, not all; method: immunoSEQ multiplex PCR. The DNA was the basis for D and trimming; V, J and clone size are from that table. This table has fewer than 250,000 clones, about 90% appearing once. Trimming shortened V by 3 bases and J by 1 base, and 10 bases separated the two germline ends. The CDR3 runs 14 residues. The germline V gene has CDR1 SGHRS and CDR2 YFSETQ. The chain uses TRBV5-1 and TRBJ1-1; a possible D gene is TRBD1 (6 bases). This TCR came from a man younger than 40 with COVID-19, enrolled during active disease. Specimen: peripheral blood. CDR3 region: CASSSGEWNTEAFF. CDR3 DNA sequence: TGCGCCAGCAGCTCAGGGGAGTGGAACACTGAAGCTTTCTTT.